The 7 T cell receptor beta chains below were found in one sample sequenced in a study of T-cell memory formation after mild COVID-19. TCRdb re-derived calls from the 5' RACE reads in MiXCR, one entry per CDR3 protein. The sample lists 550,000 to 700,000 distinct CDR3 sequences; about 18% were seen once. The sample was PBMCs or a T cell subset sorted from them (not recorded which). The source is an adult woman who had mild COVID-19 (a few samples of this study predate the infection). Cell type and time point are not known.

The CDR3 nucleotides read TGTGCCAGCAGCGTAGATCTAGCGGGAGGGCTAAATGAGCAGTTCTTC. Its protein product is CASSVDLAGGLNEQFF. This rearrangement joins TRBV9 to TRBJ2-1; 12 nucleotides line up with TRBD2. Germline values: CDR1 SGDLS, CDR2 YYNGEE. This CDR3 comprises 16 residues. With 0 bases clipped from V and 7 bases from J, the junction kept 5 bases outside the gene matches. Full variable domain (outside the CDR3, taken from reference TRBV9 and TRBJ2-1): DSGVTQTPKHLITATGQRVTLRCSPRSGDLSVYWYQQSLDQGLQFLIQYYNGEERAKGNILERFSAQQFPDLHSELNLSSLELGDSALYFCASSVDLAGGLNEQFFGPGTRLTVL.

The CDR3 nucleotides are TGTGCCAGCAGATCCGGGACTAGCGGGGGGTACCAAGAGACCCAGTACTTC. This encodes CASRSGTSGGYQETQYF. The chain joins TRBV5-4 to TRBJ2-5; TRBD2 aligns across 15 bases. The J segment lost 0 bases and the V segment lost 5 bases, leaving 5 bases of the junction unmatched. This CDR3 is 17 amino acids long. Germline CDR1 is SGHNT and CDR2 is YYREEE (reference sequence).

The chain joins TRBV20-1 to TRBJ2-7; D gene ambiguous. V gave up 2 bases and J gave up 7 bases, with 18 bases separating them. CDR1 DFQATT and CDR2 SNEGSKA come from the germline V gene (reference sequence). The CDR3 has 14 residues. CDR3 sequence reads: CSARRGVEGGEQYF. Written as DNA, the CDR3 is TGCAGTGCTAGACGTGGGGTTGAAGGCGGAGAGCAGTACTTC.

The V call is TRBV24-1, the J call TRBJ1-5; D uncertain. V was pared by 2 bases and J by 0 bases, with 13 bases between. The CDR3 is 17 amino acids. Germline V gene sequence: CDR1 KGHDR, CDR2 SFDVKD. The CDR3 sequence is CATSDSGTSYSNQPQHF. The CDR3 bases are TGTGCCACCAGTGATTCGGGCACCTCTTATAGCAATCAGCCCCAGCATTTT.

This rearrangement joins TRBV4-3 to TRBJ2-1; a possible D gene is TRBD1 (6 bases). The germline V gene has CDR1 LGHNA and CDR2 YSLEER. The CDR3 has 17 residues. Trimming shortened V by 4 bases and J by 5 bases, and 21 bases separated the two germline ends. The CDR3 sequence is CASSPRWAGDPNNEQFF. The CDR3 nucleotides read TGCGCCAGCAGCCCACGCTGGGCAGGGGACCCGAACAATGAGCAGTTCTTC.

This clonotype has just a few counts. This chain joins TRBV4-3 and TRBJ2-1; 10 bases line up with TRBD2. The CDR3 length is 17 residues. Germline-derived CDR1 and CDR2 are LGHNA and YSLEER. Trimming removed 0 bases from V and 4 bases from J; junction bases left unmatched: 6. The CDR3 loop reads CASSQETRTSGYNEQFF. CDR3 DNA: TGCGCCAGCAGCCAAGAGACGAGGACTAGCGGATACAATGAGCAGTTCTTC.

The chain uses TRBV15 and TRBJ2-1, with 9 bases matching TRBD1. CDR3 length equals 14 residues. Germline trimming cut 5 bases from V and 2 bases from J; bases unmatched to any gene: 1. Germline CDR1 reads LNHNV; CDR2 reads YYDKDF (reference sequence). In DNA, the CDR3 is TGTGCCACCAGCGGGACAGGGACCTACAATGAGCAGTTCTTC. Translated: CATSGTGTYNEQFF.